This T cell receptor beta chain was obtained from a study of T cell responses to AZD1222 COVID-19 vaccine. The study's findings and limits: When two AZD1222 doses had been given, Spike-specific TCR breadth and depth rose. The reported proportion of spike-specific TCRs targeting unmutated variant regions was nearly half. Of the AZD1222 recipients, only five to seven were seropositive at baseline. Mostly white British, mostly female donors; authors suggested clonal diversity may be underestimated.

Measured with immunoSEQ multiplex PCR; TCRdb has only the in-frame clones, and not every one. The data show more than 95,000 clones, 70% to 85% seen once. The V end lost 8 bases, the J end lost 0 bases, and 8 bases lay between the germline ends. The germline gives CDR1 MNHEY, CDR2 SMNVEV (reference sequence). The CDR3 contains 13 residues. In its sample, this clone was seen a few times. Its antigen is undetermined. The chain combines TRBV27 with TRBJ1-5; the D is unclear. The sequencing used peripheral blood, collected 28 days after the second AZD1222 dose. This TCR came from an adult who received the AZD1222 COVID-19 vaccine. DNA for the CDR3: TGTGCCAGCCAGCAATATAGCAATCAGCCCCAGCATTTT. It codes for CASQQYSNQPQHF.